The source of this T cell receptor (beta chain) is a study of CD8+CD57+ T cells in acquired aplastic anemia. Study summary: On average, sorted CD4+ and CD8+ cells gave 3.2 ug of DNA.

This CDR3 has 14 amino acids. V was clipped by 6 bases and J by 1 base, with 13 bases between them. The V gene's germline CDR1 is MNHEY and CDR2 SVGEGT. Genomic DNA, the template, was used for profiling of the TCR beta VDJ and CDR3. A single record per CDR3 protein comes from TCRdb applying MiXCR to the reads. The sample includes 190,000 or so distinct CDR3 sequences, 48% of them seen just once. The patients chosen for sequencing had shown expansion of CD8+CD57+ cells (detected by flow cytometry). What was sequenced was sorted CD4+, CD8+, or CD8+CD57+ T cells (not recorded which) from PBMCs. The TCR comes from a human donor with aplastic anemia. The J gene is TRBJ2-7, the V gene TRBV6-2 or TRBV6-3; D gene unclear. The CDR3 spells CASSPSLTSYEQYF. CDR3 in DNA: TGTGCCAGCAGCCCGAGTTTAACGTCCTACGAGCAGTACTTC.